Each of the 27 T cell receptor beta chains below was sequenced from the same sample in a study of T cells in Graves' hyperthyroidism and ophthalmopathy. The investigators amplified TCR beta CDR3 regions from RNA transcripts. Using the HTBI primer set, a first-round RT-PCR was run on the TCR CDR3. Each CDR3 protein is one row after TCRdb ran MiXCR on the multiplex PCR reads. The sample yields 500,000 to 700,000 distinct CDR3 sequences, roughly 17% seen once. Input material: blood. Receptors were obtained from a woman between 18 and 30 years old with Graves' hyperthyroidism.

The sample holds a few counts of this clonotype. This chain joins TRBV6-1 and TRBJ2-7, with 10 bases identical to TRBD2. The CDR3 contains 15 residues. In germline, CDR1 is MNHNS, CDR2 SASEGT. The V and J ends lost 3 bases and 4 bases, in that order; junction bases with no gene match: 6. CDR3 sequence reads: CASSEASGGSYEQYF. CDR3 nucleotide sequence: TGTGCCAGCAGTGAGGCTAGCGGGGGCTCTTACGAGCAGTACTTC.

V usage is TRBV18 and J usage is TRBJ1-2; D perhaps matches TRBD1 (6 bases). This CDR3 spans 15 amino acids. The germline CDR1 and CDR2 sequences are KGHSH and LQKENI. The V and J ends lost 1 base and 1 base respectively, with 10 bases between them. The CDR3 DNA is TGTGCCAGCTCACCACAGGGGGAAGTTAACTATGGCTACACCTTC. It codes for CASSPQGEVNYGYTF.

This clonotype was counted only a few times. The chain couples TRBV12-3 or TRBV12-4 to TRBJ2-5; D uncertain. The CDR3 contains 16 residues. Trimming removed 3 bases from V and 2 bases from J, with 16 bases in between. The CDR3 region is CASSLGVVGSQETQYF. The DNA for the CDR3 is TGTGCCAGCAGTTTGGGCGTAGTGGGGTCACAAGAGACCCAGTACTTC.

This chain links TRBV6-9 with TRBJ1-5; D is unresolved. The CDR3 runs 13 residues. The germline gives CDR1 MNHGY, CDR2 SVAAGI. V gave up 3 bases and J gave up 4 bases, with 7 bases separating them. The CDR3 DNA sequence: TGTGCCAGCAGTTACGGCCAGAATCAGCCCCAGCATTTT. As protein: CASSYGQNQPQHF.

The V and J genes are TRBV7-7 and TRBJ1-6, with D possibly matching TRBD1 (5 bases). This CDR3 has 14 amino acids. Trimming pared 3 bases from V and 10 bases from J, leaving 13 bases between. Per the germline V gene, CDR1 is SSHAT and CDR2 is FNYEAQ (reference sequence). In nucleotides, the CDR3 is TGTGCCAGCAGCTTTGTGGGGGAAGACTCACCCCTCCACTTT. Its protein is CASSFVGEDSPLHF.

This clonotype was counted at least ten times. The chain recombines TRBV2 with TRBJ1-1; D possibly corresponds to TRBD1 (6 bases). Per the germline V gene, CDR1 is SNHLY and CDR2 is FYNNEI. V was cut by 1 base and J by 7 bases, with 10 bases left in between. This CDR3 has 13 residues. CDR3: CASSEVGGGEAFF. The DNA for the CDR3 is TGTGCCAGCAGTGAAGTGGGGGGCGGTGAAGCTTTCTTT. The variable domain in full, with the rest retrieved from reference TRBV2 and TRBJ1-1, is EPEVTQTPSHQVTQMGQEVILRCVPISNHLYFYWYRQILGQKVEFLVSFYNNEISEKSEIFDDQFSVERPDGSNFTLKIRSTKLEDSAMYFCASSEVGGGEAFFGQGTRLTVV.

The CDR3 here is CASSSPTEGTTHTGELFF. CDR3 DNA sequence: TGTGCCAGCAGCTCACCTACCGAGGGCACCACTCACACCGGGGAGCTGTTTTTT. This chain joins TRBV7-9 and TRBJ2-2; D is perhaps TRBD2 (5 bases). V shed 4 bases and J shed 3 bases, with 21 bases lying between them. CDR1 and CDR2 from the germline V gene are SEHNR and FQNEAQ (reference sequence). This CDR3 contains 18 residues.

A few counts support this clonotype. The chain uses TRBV12-3 or TRBV12-4 and TRBJ2-3; tentatively, D is TRBD2 (7 bases). Trimming removed 4 bases from V and 0 bases from J, with 17 bases in between. This CDR3 region has 17 residues. The CDR3 DNA sequence: TGTGCCAGCAGTTCACCTTACGGGGGGCTTAGCACAGATACGCAGTATTTT. Its protein product is CASSSPYGGLSTDTQYF.

The chain has TRBV7-9 and TRBJ2-1; D might be TRBD2 (5 bases). Trimming removed 5 bases at V and 5 bases at J, with 19 bases between. CDR3 length equals 16 residues. Germline assignment: CDR1 SEHNR and CDR2 FQNEAQ (reference sequence). The CDR3 nucleotides are TGTGCCAGCAGCCCCCGGGGTAGAGATTCGAACAATGAGCAGTTCTTC. Protein sequence: CASSPRGRDSNNEQFF.

The genes are TRBV15 and TRBJ2-2; TRBD1 agrees at 7 bases. Per germline, CDR1 LNHNV and CDR2 YYDKDF (reference sequence). With 5 bases clipped from V and 1 base from J, the junction kept 7 bases outside the gene matches. The length of the CDR3 is 16 residues. CDR3 coding DNA: TGTGCCACCAGCTCGATCGGACAGGAGAACACCGGGGAGCTGTTTTTT. This sequence encodes CATSSIGQENTGELFF.

This clonotype appeared many times. The gene calls are TRBV20-1 and TRBJ2-5; D remains ambiguous. The length of the CDR3 is 12 residues. Germline V CDR1 and CDR2: DFQATT, SNEGSKA (reference sequence). Trimming removed 6 bases from V and 3 bases from J, with 11 bases in between. The CDR3 spells CSAPRPEETQYF. In DNA, the CDR3 is TGCAGTGCCCCACGACCCGAAGAGACCCAGTACTTC.

Turning to this clonotype: This could be a read error, since a much larger clone is one nucleotide away. The chain joins TRBV7-9 to TRBJ1-5; 7 nucleotides agree with TRBD1. CDR1 is SEHNR and CDR2 is FQNEAQ in the germline V gene (reference sequence). The CDR3 is made up of 15 amino acids. CDR3 sequence: CASSPGTAINQPRHF. The CDR3 DNA reads as TGTGCCAGCAGCCCCGGGACAGCGATTAATCAGCCCCGGCATTTT. Together with reference TRBV7-9 and TRBJ1-5, the CDR3 gives the full variable domain: DTGVSQNPRHKITKRGQNVTFRCDPISEHNRLYWYRQTLGQGPEFLTYFQNEAQLEKSRLLSDRFSAERPKGSFSTLEIQRTEQGDSAMYLCASSPGTAINQPRHFGDGTRLSIL.

The table lists this clonotype with a few counts. The chain is built from TRBV7-6 and TRBJ1-5; D remains ambiguous. Germline CDR1 SGHVS, CDR2 FNYEAQ. V was clipped by 5 bases and J by 7 bases, with 12 bases between them. This CDR3 comprises 13 residues. CDR3 in amino acids: CASSRDPSQPQHF. The DNA for the CDR3 is TGTGCCAGCAGCCGGGATCCTAGCCAGCCCCAGCATTTT.

In its sample, this clonotype was seen many times. This chain uses TRBV2 with TRBJ2-2; TRBD1 matches at 7 bases. J was trimmed by 4 bases and V by 6 bases; bases with no gene match: 8. The CDR3 totals 15 residues. Germline assignment: CDR1 SNHLY and CDR2 FYNNEI. In DNA form, the CDR3 reads TGTGCCAGCAGGGCTCGACAGGGTTTCACCGGGGAGCTGTTTTTT. This gives the protein CASRARQGFTGELFF.

This chain connects TRBV20-1 to TRBJ2-7; 9 bases are a match to TRBD2. In germline, CDR1 is DFQATT, CDR2 SNEGSKA (reference sequence). The V segment lost 6 bases and the J segment 9 bases; nucleotides outside the gene matches: 18. The length of the CDR3 is 15 residues. DNA for the CDR3: TGCAGTGCACCAGATAGCGGGAGACAAACTGCGAGGCAGTACTTC. It is translated as CSAPDSGRQTARQYF.

At least ten counts were recorded for this clonotype. This chain connects TRBV15 to TRBJ2-3; 9 bases are a match to TRBD2. This CDR3 is 14 amino acids long. Germline V gene sequence: CDR1 LNHNV, CDR2 YYDKDF (reference sequence). Losses at the gene ends were 5 bases for V and 4 bases for J; bases not matched to a gene: 4. In nucleotides, the CDR3 is TGTGCCACCAGCGGTAGGACTAGCGCAGATACGCAGTATTTT. Encoded protein: CATSGRTSADTQYF.

This clonotype was picked up a small number of times. The J gene is TRBJ1-1, the V gene TRBV12-3 or TRBV12-4; 7 bases match TRBD1. The CDR3 is made up of 14 amino acids. The J segment lost 7 bases and the V segment lost 5 bases, leaving 10 bases of the junction unmatched. Here the CDR3 reads CASSPWGTVREAFF. The CDR3 nucleotides read TGTGCCAGCAGTCCATGGGGGACAGTCCGTGAAGCTTTCTTT.

This clonotype was found once. The junction and the germline gene differ at one end; a read error may be behind it. V and J are TRBV5-1 and TRBJ2-5, with D possibly TRBD1 on 6 matching bases. The CDR3 totals 14 residues. Looked up from germline, CDR1 is SGHRS and CDR2 is YFSETQ. The CDR3 DNA is TGCGTCAGCAGCAGGACAGTTGGGAAAGAGACCCAGTACTTC. It is translated as CVSSRTVGKETQYF.

The chain is built from TRBV19 and TRBJ2-1; TRBD1 is a possible D gene (5 bases). The ends were cut back, 6 bases at V and 7 bases at J, with 16 bases in the middle. Germline V gene sequence: CDR1 LNHDA, CDR2 SQIVND (reference sequence). This CDR3 has 14 residues. In DNA form, the CDR3 reads TGTGCCAGTAGAGGGGAAGGTGAAGTAAATGAGCAGTTCTTC. Amino acid sequence: CASRGEGEVNEQFF.

The CDR3 DNA follows: TGCAGCGTTGAAGAAACTAGCGGTAGCTCCTACAATGAGCAGTTCTTC. It specifies CSVEETSGSSYNEQFF. The chain couples TRBV29-1 to TRBJ2-1; TRBD2 aligns across 8 bases. The CDR3 is made up of 16 amino acids. The trim removed 0 bases at V and 0 bases at J, leaving 4 bases unmatched. The germline V gene encodes CDR1 SQVTM and CDR2 ANQGSEA.

This clonotype was seen a single time. An end of the junction does not agree with germline; a read error may underlie this. The chain links TRBV28 to TRBJ2-2; D is possibly TRBD2 (5 bases). The germline CDR1 and CDR2 sequences are MDHEN and SYDVKM. The CDR3 runs 14 residues. CDR3 nucleotides: TGTGCCAGTGAGGGTTTGACGAAGACCGGGGAGCTGTTTTTT. Its protein is CASEGLTKTGELFF.

This clonotype was seen ten or more times. The gene calls are TRBV5-6 and TRBJ2-1, with TRBD2 identical over 10 bases. With 2 bases clipped from V and 0 bases from J, the junction kept 11 bases outside the gene matches. Germline CDR1 is SGHDT and CDR2 is YYEEEE. This CDR3 contains 19 residues. CDR3 in amino acids: CASSLTYSGRTSSYNEQFF. The CDR3 DNA reads as TGTGCCAGCAGCTTAACTTATAGCGGGAGGACGAGCTCCTACAATGAGCAGTTCTTC.

The rearrangement uses TRBV4-1 and TRBJ1-5, with TRBD1 matching 8 bases. The CDR3 totals 15 residues. The J segment lost 5 bases and the V segment lost 1 base, leaving 4 bases of the junction unmatched. CDR1 and CDR2 from the germline V gene are MGHRA and YSYEKL. The CDR3, as DNA: TGCGCCAGCAGCCAAGGCGGACAGGGATATCAGCCCCAGCATTTT. Protein sequence: CASSQGGQGYQPQHF.

The chain combines TRBV25-1 with TRBJ2-5, with 9 bases aligning to TRBD2. The CDR3 has 15 residues. Germline assignment: CDR1 MGHDK and CDR2 SYGVNS. Germline trimming cut 6 bases from V and 5 bases from J; bases unmatched to any gene: 10. DNA for the CDR3: TGTGCCAGCAGCCCTTCCGGGACTAGCTCTGAGACCCAGTACTTC. Translation: CASSPSGTSSETQYF.

The chain is built from TRBV5-6 and TRBJ1-2; 8 bases match TRBD1. V gave up 4 bases and J gave up 5 bases; unmatched junction bases: 7. This CDR3 has 14 residues. Germline CDR1 SGHDT, CDR2 YYEEEE. CDR3 sequence: CASSQKRQGYGYTF. In DNA, the CDR3 is TGTGCCAGCAGCCAAAAGAGACAGGGGTATGGCTACACCTTC.

This chain joins TRBV9 and TRBJ1-2; D possibly corresponds to TRBD1 (5 bases). Trimming stripped 7 bases from V and 4 bases from J, with 20 bases between. In germline, CDR1 is SGDLS, CDR2 YYNGEE. This CDR3 is built from 15 residues. The CDR3 here is CASSTGTGVAYGYTF. The CDR3 DNA reads TGTGCCAGCTCAACCGGGACCGGGGTTGCCTATGGCTACACCTTC.

The V and J genes are TRBV28 and TRBJ2-7, with TRBD2 matching 9 bases. CDR3 length: 15 residues. V was clipped by 1 base and J by 6 bases; unmatched bases: 7. Germline values: CDR1 MDHEN, CDR2 SYDVKM. CDR3 region: CASSLLALAGSEQYF. CDR3 DNA: TGTGCCAGCAGTTTATTAGCGCTAGCGGGATCCGAGCAGTACTTC.